Given below is one T cell receptor beta chain in context. CDR1 is SGHNT and CDR2 is YYREEE in the germline V gene (reference sequence). The CDR3 totals 14 residues. The V and J ends lost 1 base and 3 bases respectively, with 10 bases between them. Clones were read by immunoSEQ multiplex PCR, and TCRdb kept only the in-frame ones, dropping some. This table has approximately 400,000 clones, just over 90% appearing once. This record comes from a study of blood T cell repertoires in COVID-19. This sequence originates from a middle-aged woman who had been exposed to COVID-19. Sample: PBMCs or T cells enriched from blood (not recorded which). The genes are TRBV5-4 and TRBJ1-2; a weak D match, TRBD1 (6 bases). CDR3 nucleotides: TGTGCCAGCAGCTTGTCGGCAGGGGACTATGGCTACACCTTC. This sequence encodes CASSLSAGDYGYTF.